This TCR beta chain was sequenced for a study of blood T cells in healthy people across ages. Study-wide points: Per million T cells, TCR beta diversity dropped about linearly as age rose. The study found TCR beta diversity correlated strongly with naive T cell percentage.

Through a sample-barcoded 5' primer and a J-beta primer mix, a second PCR was run for roughly 7 to 12 cycles. Each cDNA was tagged by a template-switch adaptor containing 12 random nucleotides. MiXCR, applied by TCRdb to the 5' RACE reads, yields one record per CDR3 protein. The sample gives some 900,000 distinct CDR3 sequences, about 48% of which show up once; under 15% is in the top ten. This clonotype was detected many times. Its antigen is not identified. V trimming: 3 bases; J trimming: 5 bases; junction bases outside the gene matches: 3. This CDR3 is 13 amino acids long. The rearrangement links TRBV12-3 or TRBV12-4 to TRBJ2-7, with 8 positions matching TRBD1. The sequenced material came from blood. This clonotype was obtained from a young man in good health. The CDR3 here is CASSLDRVHEQYF. DNA for the CDR3: TGTGCCAGCAGTTTGGACAGGGTCCACGAGCAGTACTTC.